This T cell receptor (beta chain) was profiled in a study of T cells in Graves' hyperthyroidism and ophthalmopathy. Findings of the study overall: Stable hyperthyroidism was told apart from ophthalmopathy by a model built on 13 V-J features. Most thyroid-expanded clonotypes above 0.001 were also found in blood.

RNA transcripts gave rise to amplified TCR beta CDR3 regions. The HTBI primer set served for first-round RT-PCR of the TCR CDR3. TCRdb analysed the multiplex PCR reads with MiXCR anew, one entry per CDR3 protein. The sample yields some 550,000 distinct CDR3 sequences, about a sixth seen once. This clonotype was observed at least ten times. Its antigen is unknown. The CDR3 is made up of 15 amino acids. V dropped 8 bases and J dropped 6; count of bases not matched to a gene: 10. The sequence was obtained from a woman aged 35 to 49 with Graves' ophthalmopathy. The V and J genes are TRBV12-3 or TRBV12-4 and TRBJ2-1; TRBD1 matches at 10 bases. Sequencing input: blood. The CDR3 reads CASALDRGQFNEQFF. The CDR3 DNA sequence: TGTGCCAGCGCTCTAGACAGGGGGCAGTTCAATGAGCAGTTCTTC.